There are a few counts of the clone carrying this T cell receptor (beta chain). This sample was taken from a study of blood T cell repertoires in COVID-19. Looking at the study overall: The analysed material was cDNA or gDNA that came from T cells, B-cell-depleted T cells, or PBMCs.

Looked up from germline, CDR1 is SGHNT and CDR2 is YYREEE (reference sequence). CDR3 length equals 17 residues. Deletions cut 4 bases from V and 2 bases from J, with 20 bases between. The authors' processing: Nucleated cell number was recorded as an estimate derived from reference gene primer amplification. TCRdb's table, derived via immunoSEQ multiplex PCR, lists solely in-frame clones and lacks some. The DNA was the basis for D and trimming; V, J and clone size are from that table. The sample consists of some 150,000 clones, more than 80% of them appearing once. Sequencing input: peripheral blood. J is TRBJ2-3 and V is TRBV5-4; perhaps TRBD1 as D (6 bases). The sequence was collected from a woman aged 55-70 years with active COVID-19. The DNA of the CDR3 is TGTGCCAGCAGCCCTTCGCCAAGGGACACCTACACAGATACGCAGTATTTT. It translates to CASSPSPRDTYTDTQYF.